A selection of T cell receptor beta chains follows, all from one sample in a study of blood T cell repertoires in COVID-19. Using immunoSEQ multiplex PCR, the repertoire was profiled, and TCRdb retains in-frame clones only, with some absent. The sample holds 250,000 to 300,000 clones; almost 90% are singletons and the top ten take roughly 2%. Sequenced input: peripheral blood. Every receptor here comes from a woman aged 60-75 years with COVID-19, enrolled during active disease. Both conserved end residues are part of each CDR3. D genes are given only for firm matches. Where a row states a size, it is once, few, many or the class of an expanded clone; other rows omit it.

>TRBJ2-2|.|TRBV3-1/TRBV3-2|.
CASSQDAGAGRELFF
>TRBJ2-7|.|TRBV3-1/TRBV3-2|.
CASSQDRAQYF
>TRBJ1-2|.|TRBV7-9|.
CASSGTGSYGYTF
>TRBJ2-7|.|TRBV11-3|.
CASSPAGASYEQYF
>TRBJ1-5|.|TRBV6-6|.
CASTFRGGGSNQPQHF
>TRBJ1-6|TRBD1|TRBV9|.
CASSETGTENSPLHF
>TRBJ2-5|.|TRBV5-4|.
CASSPSRGSSETQYF
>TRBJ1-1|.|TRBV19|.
CASSILLPGNTEAFF
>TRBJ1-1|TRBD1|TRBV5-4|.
CASSLPPGQGFGEAFF
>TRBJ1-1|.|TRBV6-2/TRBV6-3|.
CASSFSGGSTEAFF
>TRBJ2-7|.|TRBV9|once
CASSVDVTVYEQYF
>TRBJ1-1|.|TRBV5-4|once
CASSDDGRRAFF
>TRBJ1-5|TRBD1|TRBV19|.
CASSIDITGAQPQHF
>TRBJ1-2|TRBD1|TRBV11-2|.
CASTLDRAGYGYTF
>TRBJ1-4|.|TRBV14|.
CATKIATNEKLFF
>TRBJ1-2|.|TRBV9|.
CASSVGDFGGYTF
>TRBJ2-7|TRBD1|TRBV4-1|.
CASSQGTGRASGVTYEQYF
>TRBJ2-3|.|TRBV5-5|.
CASKGQGRTTDTQYF
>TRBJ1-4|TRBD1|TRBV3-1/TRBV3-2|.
CASSQGIGTGREKLFF
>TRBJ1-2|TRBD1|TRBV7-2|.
CASSSDRGSFYGYTF
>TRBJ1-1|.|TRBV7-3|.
CASSFQGNTEAFF
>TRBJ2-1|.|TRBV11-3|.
CASSGGASYNEQFF
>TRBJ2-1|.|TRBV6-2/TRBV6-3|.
CASSYSLGRGEQFF
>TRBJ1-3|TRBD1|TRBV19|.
CASSAGTGWTNTIYF
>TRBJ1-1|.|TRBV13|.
CASSSWGMNTEAFF
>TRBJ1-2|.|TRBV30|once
CAWSMQGQVYGYTF
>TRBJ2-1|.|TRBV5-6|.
CASSVPSELISDEQFF